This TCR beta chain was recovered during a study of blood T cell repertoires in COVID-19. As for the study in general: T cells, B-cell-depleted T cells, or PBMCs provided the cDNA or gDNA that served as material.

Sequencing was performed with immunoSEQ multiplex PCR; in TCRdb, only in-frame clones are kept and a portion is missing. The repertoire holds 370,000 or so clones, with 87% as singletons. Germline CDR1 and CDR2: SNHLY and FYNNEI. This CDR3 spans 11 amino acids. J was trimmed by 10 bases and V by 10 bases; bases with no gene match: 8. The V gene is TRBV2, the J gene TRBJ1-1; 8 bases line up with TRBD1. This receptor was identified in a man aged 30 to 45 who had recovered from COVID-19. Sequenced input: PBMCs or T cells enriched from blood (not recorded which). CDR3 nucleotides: TGTGCCATAGTCGGACAGGGAGGAGCTTTCTTT. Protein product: CAIVGQGGAFF. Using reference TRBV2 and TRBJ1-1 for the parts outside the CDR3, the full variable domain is EPEVTQTPSHQVTQMGQEVILRCVPISNHLYFYWYRQILGQKVEFLVSFYNNEISEKSEIFDDQFSVERPDGSNFTLKIRSTKLEDSAMYFCAIVGQGGAFFGQGTRLTVV.